Listed here are 22 T cell receptor beta chains from one sample, sequenced in a study of T cells in localized non-small cell lung cancer (TCRdb year 2020). The protocol used for the library was the immunoSEQ multiplex PCR assay. Sourced from immuneACCESS, this table was stored by TCRdb with only in-frame sequences that have V and J called. A share of the clones is absent; for the studies checked, an unresolved V gene accounts for under half, and the remainder has no known explanation. In all, the sample holds roughly 70,000 clones, and 70% to 90% of those were seen once. Around a fifth of the sample is taken by the ten largest. The sample was peripheral blood, taken before any cancer treatment. Source of these receptors: a male donor at least 60 years old with stage III squamous cell lung carcinoma.

The rearrangement joins TRBV4-1 to TRBJ2-1; TRBD2 agrees at 10 bases. The germline CDR1 and CDR2 sequences are MGHRA and YSYEKL. V lost 1 base, J lost 5 bases, and 8 bases stayed unmatched. The CDR3 is 17 amino acids. The CDR3, as DNA: TGCGCCAGCAGCCAAGCGGGACTCGGACTAGCGGACAATGAGCAGTTCTTC. This encodes CASSQAGLGLADNEQFF.

This chain uses TRBV12-5 with TRBJ2-3, with D maybe TRBD1 (6 bases). CDR1 is LGHNT and CDR2 is FRNRAP in the germline V gene. The CDR3 runs to 12 residues. The germline V and J ends were trimmed by 7 bases and 6 bases, with 11 bases remaining between them. CDR3 loop: CASEGTSDTQYF. Written as DNA, the CDR3 is TGTGCTAGTGAAGGGACATCGGATACGCAGTATTTT.

The table lists this clone with a count of one. The genes are TRBV28 and TRBJ1-6; D call uncertain. The CDR3 has 14 residues. V was cut by 7 bases and J by 4 bases, with 11 bases left in between. Per the germline V gene, CDR1 is MDHEN and CDR2 is SYDVKM. The CDR3 loop reads CASILSLYNSPLHF. The CDR3 DNA sequence: TGTGCCAGCATTCTGAGCCTTTATAATTCACCCCTCCACTTT.

CDR3 in amino acids: CASSLRVGGTGELFF. Written as DNA, the CDR3 is TGTGCCAGCAGCTTAAGGGTCGGAGGCACCGGGGAGCTGTTTTTT. The chain combines TRBV7-9 with TRBJ2-2, with a weak D call TRBD2 (5 bases). This CDR3 comprises 15 residues. CDR1 is SEHNR, CDR2 FQNEAQ, per germline (reference sequence). V gave up 2 bases and J gave up 4 bases, with 11 bases separating them.

Only a few counts were recorded for this clone. The chain is built from TRBV15 and TRBJ1-2, with D perhaps TRBD1 (6 bases). V was clipped by 0 bases and J by 8 bases, with 7 bases between them. The V gene's germline CDR1 is LNHNV and CDR2 YYDKDF (reference sequence). This CDR3 is built from 12 residues. The DNA of the CDR3 is TGTGCCACCAGCAGAGAGGGGGGCGGCTACACCTTC. Translation gives CATSREGGGYTF.

The chain uses TRBV30 and TRBJ1-4; tentatively, D is TRBD1 (6 bases). Per germline, CDR1 GTSNPN and CDR2 SVGIG (reference sequence). CDR3 length: 14 amino acids. V was trimmed by 2 bases and J by 6 bases, leaving 13 bases between them. CDR3 sequence (DNA): TGTGCCTGGAGTTCGGGGGCTTGGTATGAAAAACTGTTTTTT. Its translation: CAWSSGAWYEKLFF.

The genes are TRBV19 and TRBJ1-1; D perhaps matches TRBD1 (6 bases). Germline CDR1 and CDR2: LNHDA and SQIVND (reference sequence). The CDR3 runs to 14 residues. Trimming took 6 bases from V and 4 from J, leaving 15 bases between them. DNA of the CDR3: TGTGCCAGTAGATTGTCAGGGGACGTCACTGAAGCTTTCTTT. Translation gives CASRLSGDVTEAFF.

The chain recombines TRBV6-1 with TRBJ1-1; D gene unclear. Deletions cut 4 bases from V and 1 base from J, with 13 bases between. The CDR3 is 15 amino acids. Germline V gives CDR1 MNHNS, CDR2 SASEGT. This CDR3 reads CASSGSMGKNTEAFF. CDR3 DNA sequence: TGTGCCAGCAGTGGCTCTATGGGGAAGAACACTGAAGCTTTCTTT.

J is TRBJ2-2 and V is TRBV2, with 10 bases identical to TRBD2. V dropped 3 bases and J dropped 0; count of bases not matched to a gene: 1. This CDR3 region has 16 residues. CDR1 is SNHLY, CDR2 FYNNEI, per germline. CDR3 in DNA: TGTGCCAGCAGTGATCTAGCGGGAGCGAACACCGGGGAGCTGTTTTTT. Translation: CASSDLAGANTGELFF.

CDR3 DNA sequence: TGCGCCAGCAGCGTTGGGGACAGGGGCCAAAGAGGTGAAAAACTGTTTTTT. It codes for CASSVGDRGQRGEKLFF. The rearrangement joins TRBV5-1 to TRBJ1-4; 10 nucleotides align to TRBD1. Losses at the gene ends were 4 bases for V and 7 bases for J; bases not matched to a gene: 13. CDR1 SGHRS and CDR2 YFSETQ come from the germline V gene. There are 17 residues in the CDR3.

J is TRBJ2-5 and V is TRBV7-2, with unresolved D. This CDR3 is built from 13 residues. Germline loops: CDR1 SGHTA, CDR2 FQGNSA. With 5 bases removed from V and 2 bases from J, the gap between germline ends came to 9 bases. For the CDR3, the DNA is TGTGCCAGCAGCCCTCGACGACAAGAGACCCAGTACTTC. This encodes CASSPRRQETQYF.

This chain uses TRBV5-8 with TRBJ2-5, with D possibly TRBD1 on 6 matching bases. Trimming pared 2 bases from V and 1 base from J, leaving 15 bases between. The length of the CDR3 is 16 residues. Germline V gives CDR1 SGHTS, CDR2 YDEGEE. CDR3 bases: TGTGCCAGCAGCTTTGTCTGGGGGCAGATCCAAGAGACCCAGTACTTC. Its protein product is CASSFVWGQIQETQYF.

The CDR3 here is CASERDRGTDTQYF. CDR3 bases: TGTGCCAGCGAGCGGGACAGGGGCACAGATACGCAGTATTTT. This rearrangement joins TRBV6-4 to TRBJ2-3, with TRBD1 matching 9 bases. The CDR3 runs 14 residues. The V segment lost 8 bases and the J segment 1 base; nucleotides outside the gene matches: 4. The germline CDR1 and CDR2 sequences are MRHNA and SNTAGT.

This sequence joins TRBV28 and TRBJ1-2; tentative D call: TRBD1 (5 bases). With 5 bases removed from V and 7 bases from J, the gap between germline ends came to 17 bases. Per the germline V gene, CDR1 is MDHEN and CDR2 is SYDVKM. The CDR3 totals 14 residues. CDR3 DNA: TGTGCCAGCAGTACCCCCGGGGGATCGGGTGGCTACACCTTC. Translated: CASSTPGGSGGYTF.

The genes are TRBV7-9 and TRBJ2-1, with unresolved D. The CDR3 consists of 12 residues. V shed 3 bases and J shed 13 bases, with 13 bases lying between them. CDR1 is SEHNR and CDR2 is FQNEAQ in the germline V gene (reference sequence). The CDR3 spells CASSFSLGNQFF. In DNA form, the CDR3 reads TGTGCCAGCAGCTTCTCGCTAGGTAATCAGTTCTTC.

Here the CDR3 reads CAWNAGFNEKLFF. The DNA of the CDR3 is TGTGCCTGGAATGCAGGGTTTAATGAAAAACTGTTTTTT. J is TRBJ1-4 and V is TRBV30, with a tentative D call TRBD1 (5 bases). This CDR3 spans 13 amino acids. Germline values: CDR1 GTSNPN, CDR2 SVGIG (reference sequence). Trimming shortened V by 4 bases and J by 4 bases, and 10 bases separated the two germline ends.

The chain employs TRBV5-6 and TRBJ1-1; TRBD1 matches 7 bases. CDR3 size: 13 residues. V was pared by 0 bases and J by 4 bases, with 0 bases of the junction left unmatched. Germline V lookup: CDR1 SGHDT, CDR2 YYEEEE. The CDR3 sequence: CASSLDRGTEAFF. DNA of the CDR3: TGTGCCAGCAGCTTGGACAGGGGCACTGAAGCTTTCTTT.

The V and J genes are TRBV19 and TRBJ1-4; D gene ambiguous. The ends were cut back, 4 bases at V and 2 bases at J, with 14 bases in the middle. This CDR3 spans 16 amino acids. Per germline, CDR1 LNHDA and CDR2 SQIVND (reference sequence). The CDR3 here is CASSTPRVGTNEKLFF. In DNA, the CDR3 is TGTGCCAGTAGTACTCCCAGAGTCGGGACTAATGAAAAACTGTTTTTT.

The chain carries TRBV7-2 and TRBJ1-5; 8 bases agree with TRBD1. This CDR3 region has 15 residues. Germline assignment: CDR1 SGHTA and CDR2 FQGNSA. V was clipped by 0 bases and J by 5 bases; unmatched bases: 3. In nucleotides, the CDR3 is TGTGCCAGCAGCTTAGCCGGGACAGGAGATCAGCCCCAGCATTTT. It yields the protein CASSLAGTGDQPQHF.

The CDR3 protein is CATSRGSMSSYNSPLHF. The CDR3 DNA follows: TGTGCCACCAGCAGAGGCTCCATGAGCTCCTATAATTCACCCCTCCACTTT. This chain joins TRBV15 and TRBJ1-6, with no clear D. In germline, CDR1 is LNHNV, CDR2 YYDKDF (reference sequence). CDR3 length equals 17 residues. Between the trimmed V and J ends, which lost 1 base and 0 bases, there was a span of 10 bases.

CDR3 in DNA: TGTGCCAGCAACCCCTCCGGGCAGGGCGACCAGCCCCAGCATTTT. This codes for CASNPSGQGDQPQHF. The J gene is TRBJ1-5, the V gene TRBV6-6; TRBD1 is a possible D gene (5 bases). Trimming removed 7 bases at V and 7 bases at J, with 20 bases between. This CDR3 contains 15 residues. Germline loops: CDR1 MNHNY, CDR2 SVGAGI (reference sequence).

The V call is TRBV9, the J call TRBJ2-7; 8 bases agree with TRBD1. The CDR3 runs to 15 residues. Per the germline V gene, CDR1 is SGDLS and CDR2 is YYNGEE. V was clipped by 3 bases and J by 2 bases; unmatched bases: 7. The CDR3 DNA reads as TGTGCCAGCAGCGGACAGGGGCGGTTCACCTACGAGCAGTACTTC. It is translated as CASSGQGRFTYEQYF.